This TCR beta chain was obtained from a study of cytomegalovirus exposure and HLA in healthy donors (dated by TCRdb to the late 2010s). For the wider study: An earlier analysis of several hundred of the donors reported approximately 260 Gb of sequence data and 117 million unique TCR beta sequences obtained from about 179 million T cells. In the later analysis, no new phenotypic data were used to find candidate immune exposures; instead, reliance was placed on TCR beta sequences and their occurrence across donors. Among around 400 genotyped donors of the cohort, an average of approximately 220,000 unique TCR beta nucleotide sequences was sequenced per donor, of which about 20% were non-productive. HLA typing included class I and class II loci at four-digit resolution. The study used immunosequencing to profile the T cell repertoires of some 600 subjects and linked those repertoires to cytomegalovirus serostatus. To decide whether each TCR beta V gene segment behaved as functional or pseudogenic, an earlier analysis of some 570 of the donors relied on high-throughput TCR beta sequencing. A later analysis re-analyzed previously published TCR beta repertoires from several hundred donors and added high-resolution HLA genotyping to study TCR occurrence patterns. Approximately 300 gigabases of sequencing data and around 87 million unique TCR sequences were included in an early release covering several hundred HLA-typed donors. To predict cytomegalovirus infection status, the study combined high-throughput TCR immunosequencing, statistical association of individual TCRs with disease status, and machine learning. A later genetic analysis used genome-wide SNP genotypes for about 55% of the 666 donors, treating that subset as a discovery cohort. Every repertoire in the discovery cohort had been generated on one and the same sequencing platform. The number of typed donors differed by locus: about 620-640 for A, B, C, DRB1 and DQB1; approximately 540 for DQA1; around 580 for DPA1; and approximately 450 for DPB1. Among the roughly 390 genotyped donors, about 85% belonged to the genetic ancestry cluster associated with self-reported Caucasian donors. A separate validation cohort of roughly 130 different subjects was used in addition to the roughly 640-subject first cohort. Donor age, sex, ethnicity and CMV serostatus were collected together with the repertoire data. Four or five DR-DQ haplotypes were handled as single units for association and clustering, since linkage in the cohort was strong. The study aimed to test whether signatures of past pathogen exposure could be identified by cataloging public T cell receptors.

The library relied on the immunoSEQ multiplex PCR assay. The multiplex PCR relied on a mix of 60 forward primers for TCR Vbeta segments and 13 reverse primers for TCR Jbeta segments. The CDR3 region of rearranged TCR beta genes was amplified from genomic DNA with a multiplex PCR assay. On the Illumina HiSeq System, the amplified TCR beta libraries were sequenced as 87-base-pair reads. As for the authors' bioinformatics: Across the 600 to 700 repertoires, a later analysis counted approximately 83 million unique TCR beta chains, 8.5 million to 12 million of which were shared by at least two donors. Raw reads were error-corrected and collapsed into unique sequences with a nearest-neighbor algorithm that merged closely related sequences to remove PCR and sequencing errors. To assign V, D and J gene segments, CDR3 sequences were aligned to IMGT reference sequences. For a sequence to be retained, a match of at least six nucleotides was required to both a V gene segment and a J gene segment. A rearrangement was called productive if the CDR3 had no stop codons and remained in frame with V and J, and every other rearrangement was called non-productive. CDR3 was defined according to IMGT convention as the region running from the second conserved V-encoded cysteine to the conserved J-encoded phenylalanine. The earlier analysis of 550 to 650 of the donors excluded any sequence lacking an unambiguous match to a single V gene segment. In an earlier analysis of several hundred of the donors, V segments were called functional above 56.7% productive rearrangements and were called segregating when the between-donor standard deviation exceeded 5%. A statistical classification framework was built for diagnosing cytomegalovirus status from the catalog of TCR beta chain sequences. In a later analysis, TCR nucleotide sequences were compared against IMGT/GENE-DB human TR gene sequences so that V and J genes could be assigned. The TCRdist pipeline was used in a later analysis to assign CDR3 sequences and most-parsimonious VDJ recombination scenarios. A later analysis defined each TCR beta chain by its CDR3 amino acid sequence plus V-gene family, and excluded reads lacking a unique V-gene family. To address suspected cross-contamination and a sequencing artifact, a later analysis removed around 590 highly shared, low-generation-probability nucleotide sequences. For each public chain, a later analysis derived a clonal expansion index from normalized ranks of inferred template counts within each repertoire. A later analysis computed generation probabilities with a VDJ recombination model fitted to out-of-frame rearrangements, and checked the results against IGoR. Hypergeometric tests were used in a later analysis to score TCR-TCR, TCR-HLA and TCR-CMV co-occurrence, with a repertoire-size bias correction applied to the TCR pairs. In a later analysis, false discovery rates were estimated by permuting HLA or CMV assignments 20 times. In a later analysis, co-occurring TCRs were grouped using DBSCAN, and TCRdist sequence similarity was added for clustering within HLA-allele-positive subsets. Repertoires with fewer than 30,000 or more than 120,000 public chains, plus five repertoires with anomalous nucleotide sharing, were excluded from co-occurrence clustering. Here the immuneACCESS table is served through TCRdb, limited to in-frame sequences with V and J called. Missing clones are a known gap in these copies; in checked studies unresolved V genes cover under half, and the rest lacks a known reason. That table furnishes V, J and clone size, whereas the DNA furnished D and trimming. The sample table contains about 55,000 clones; only one count was recorded for roughly 74% of them. 1.4% to 1.5% of the sample is held by the ten biggest clonotypes.

Note on this clone: The antigen it recognizes is unknown. No quality values exist for individual bases; no much larger clone is one base distant.

The cohort consisted of some 670 healthy bone marrow donors. At the time of sampling, all cohort members were nominally healthy, though unrecorded immune exposures were likely present. The donor tested CMV seronegative, placing the donor among the 350 or so seronegative members of the cohort. Every donor gave a peripheral blood sample, and the peripheral blood mononuclear cells from that sample were used for TCR beta sequencing. The Qiagen DNeasy Blood Extraction Kit was used to extract genomic DNA from the blood cell samples. Overall study outcomes, separate from this receptor: In the study, some 160 TCR beta chains were listed as associated with cytomegalovirus. When HLA alleles, especially DR and DQ, strongly co-occurred, TCR associations were difficult to assign to individual alleles. A later analysis found that HLA-associated TCR beta chains were more clonally expanded and had lower generation probabilities than equally common non-associated chains. In vitro tests confirmed that three of the cytomegalovirus-associated TCR beta chains recognize cytomegalovirus antigens. Because counts were too low, roughly 16 rarely observed V segments, including chromosome 9 orphons, were excluded from the earlier analysis of a few hundred of the donors. According to a later analysis, most CMV-associated TCR beta chains appeared to be HLA-restricted, and the HLA associations seemed to be driven largely by CMV exposure. In both the original and validation cohorts, the classifier was reported to diagnose cytomegalovirus status with high specificity and sensitivity. HLA typing was unavailable for some donors at each locus, so association tests used only the typed subset. In a later genetic analysis, fewer N-insertions in productive TCRs were reported among donors in an Asian-associated ancestry cluster than the roughly 640-donor mean. According to the authors, the approach could potentially be generalized to other disease states and immunological phenotypes. Only TCR beta chains were sequenced in this cohort, and the absence of alpha or paired-chain data limited detectable features. Broadly in line with IMGT annotations, most TCR beta V segments showed up in productive rearrangements about 90% or about 30% of the time in an earlier analysis of several hundred of the donors. Most TCR sequences were seen in very few donors, while some public TCRs were found in many individuals. Linkage disequilibrium might explain the correlated functional status among segregating V segments, but an unknown experimental factor could not be excluded. The sequencing pipeline was judged likely to have produced a cluster of highly shared sequence variants as a technical artifact. A further reported finding was that TCR beta sequences accurately predicted the HLA-A and HLA-B alleles for most subjects in the first cohort. In a later analysis, the rate of TCR association differed among HLA loci, with DRB1 alleles having the most associated TCRs and HLA-C alleles having the fewest. A later analysis associated 17,000 or so TCR beta sequences with specific HLA alleles at a false discovery rate of 0.05. In a later analysis, several top co-occurrence clusters were reported to appear linked to parvovirus B19, influenza, CMV and Epstein-Barr virus. Some IMGT-functional V segments, including TRBV6-2 and TRBV6-3, could not be distinguished by the 87-base-pair reads and were therefore excluded. Immune exposure information for the cohort was limited to CMV serostatus. Presence/absence analyses assumed roughly uniform sequencing depth across donors, an assumption that may not hold. In a later genetic analysis, a missense DCLRE1C variant was associated with V-gene and J-gene trimming of TCR beta chains, and the association was replicated in an independent cohort.

Trimming at the junction amounts to 6 bases on V and 4 bases on J, and the germline ends lie 22 bases apart. The CDR3 runs 17 residues from the cysteine to the phenylalanine. The CDR3 DNA has 51 bases and is translated from base 1. As encoded in the germline V gene, CDR1 is SQVTM while CDR2 is ANQGSEA. The receptor was isolated from a female donor in good health and CMV-seronegative. The rearranged segments are TRBV29-1 and TRBJ2-6; matching of 8 bases hints at TRBD2 as the D gene. Sequencing was done on a sample of PBMCs. The nucleotide sequence reads as follows: TGCAGCGTGTCGGGAGGGGGCTCGGCGGGGGGGGCCAACGTCCTGACTTTC. The encoded protein is CSVSGGGSAGGANVLTF.